This TCR beta chain was observed in a study of chemoradiotherapy in HPV16-positive cancers. Germline lookup yields CDR1 SGHDN and CDR2 FVKESK. Trimming took 0 bases from V and 4 from J; bases not matched to a gene: 7. This CDR3 contains 17 residues. Over chemoradiotherapy, repertoires were sampled more than once. Profiled with immunoSEQ multiplex PCR; TCRdb holds only in-frame clones, not every one. The table includes approximately 6,600 clones, more than 80% detected once. This clonotype was sampled from a human donor with HPV-associated anogenital cancer. The input for sequencing was tumor tissue, taken from a patient who underwent chemoradiotherapy. This chain connects TRBV14 to TRBJ2-1, with 9 nucleotides matching TRBD2. The CDR3 sequence is CASSQEMAGGGYNEQFF. Written as DNA, the CDR3 is TGTGCCAGCAGCCAAGAGATGGCGGGAGGGGGGTACAATGAGCAGTTCTTC. The entire variable domain, with the rest obtained from reference TRBV14 and TRBJ2-1, is as follows: EAGVTQFPSHSVIEKGQTVTLRCDPISGHDNLYWYRRVMGKEIKFLLHFVKESKQDESGMPNNRFLAERTGGTYSTLKVQPAELEDSGVYFCASSQEMAGGGYNEQFFGPGTRLTVL.